Listed here is a single T cell receptor (beta chain). Its antigen is undetermined. The junction and the germline gene differ at one end; a read error may be behind it. This CDR3 is built from 17 residues. Germline V CDR1 and CDR2: PRHDT, FYEKMQ (reference sequence). These data originate in a study of blood T cells in healthy people across ages. About the study: About one barcoded beta molecule was captured per two T cells (by template switching).

Study-level points and caveats: TCR beta diversity tracked closely with naive T cell percentage. Long-lived donors exceeded aged donors in naive CD4+ cells and diversity.

With a J-beta primer mix and a sample-barcoded 5' primer, a second PCR ran about 7 to 12 cycles. TCRdb called the 5' RACE reads again in MiXCR, with one record for every CDR3 protein. Of some 880,000 distinct CDR3 sequences in the sample, approximately 35% are singletons; the top ten hold around 13%. This TCR came from a man aged 18 to 30 in good health. Sequencing input: blood. The chain is built from TRBV13 and TRBJ2-7; TRBD1 is a possible D gene (6 bases). The CDR3: CASSLGRTGSSSYEQCF. The CDR3 DNA sequence: TGTGCCAGCAGCTTAGGCCGAACAGGGTCAAGCTCCTACGAGCAGTGCTTC. The variable domain in full, with the rest retrieved from reference TRBV13 and TRBJ2-7, is AAGVIQSPRHLIKEKRETATLKCYPIPRHDTVYWYQQGPGQDPQFLISFYEKMQSDKGSIPDRFSAQQFSDYHSELNMSSLELGDSALYFCASSLGRTGSSSYEQCFGPGTRLTVT.